The T cell receptor (beta chain) under discussion was sequenced for a study of blood T cell repertoires in COVID-19. Overall study: Sites across the United States, Italy and Spain contributed samples from acute and convalescent COVID-19. Sample material is recorded as cDNA or gDNA derived from T cells, B-cell-depleted T cells, or PBMCs.

Per the germline V gene, CDR1 is MNHNS and CDR2 is SASEGT. This CDR3 region has 17 residues. The ends lost 3 bases at V and 2 bases at J; junction bases unmatched: 10. In the original workflow: Using reference gene primer amplification, nucleated cell counts were estimated. Only in-frame clones appear in the TCRdb table, and some are missing; sequencing was by immunoSEQ multiplex PCR. The V and J calls and clone size were taken over from that table, and D and trimming were inferred from the DNA. This sample has around 220,000 clones, with around 84% found just once. In this sample, this clone turned up once.

This receptor was identified in a woman aged 35 to 49 with acute COVID-19. The chain carries TRBV6-1 and TRBJ2-3; 8 positions agree with TRBD2. Material: PBMCs or T cells enriched from blood (not recorded which). The CDR3 bases are TGTGCCAGCAGTGATTCCACCGGGACTAGATACACAGATACGCAGTATTTT. Translation gives CASSDSTGTRYTDTQYF.